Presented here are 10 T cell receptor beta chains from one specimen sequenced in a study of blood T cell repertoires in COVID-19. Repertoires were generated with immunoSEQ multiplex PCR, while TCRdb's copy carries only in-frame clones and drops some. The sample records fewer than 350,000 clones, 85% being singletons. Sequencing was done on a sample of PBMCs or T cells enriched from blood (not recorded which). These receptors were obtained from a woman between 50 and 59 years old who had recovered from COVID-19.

CDR3 amino acids: CASSYRGNEKLFF. The CDR3 DNA follows: TGTGCCAGCAGTTACAGGGGGAATGAAAAACTGTTTTTT. J is TRBJ1-4 and V is TRBV6-6; D may be TRBD1 (6 bases). Trimming took 2 bases from V and 5 from J, leaving 6 bases between them. Germline assignment: CDR1 MNHNY and CDR2 SVGAGI (reference sequence). The CDR3 consists of 13 residues.

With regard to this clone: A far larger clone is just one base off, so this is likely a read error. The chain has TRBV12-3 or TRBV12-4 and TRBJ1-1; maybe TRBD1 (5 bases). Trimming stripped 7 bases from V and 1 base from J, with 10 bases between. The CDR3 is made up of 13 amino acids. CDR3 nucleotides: TGTGCCAGCACCAAAGACAGGAACACTGAAGCTTTCTTT. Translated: CASTKDRNTEAFF.

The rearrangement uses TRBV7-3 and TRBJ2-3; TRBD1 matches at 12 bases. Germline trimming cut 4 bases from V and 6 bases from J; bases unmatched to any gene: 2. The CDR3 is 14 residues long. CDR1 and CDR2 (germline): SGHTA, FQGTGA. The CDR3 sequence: CASSSGQGADTQYF. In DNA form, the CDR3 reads TGTGCCAGCAGCTCGGGACAGGGGGCGGATACGCAGTATTTT.

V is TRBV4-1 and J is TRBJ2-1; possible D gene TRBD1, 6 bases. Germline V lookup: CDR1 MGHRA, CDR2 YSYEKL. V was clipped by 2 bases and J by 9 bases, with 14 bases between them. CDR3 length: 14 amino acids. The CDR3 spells CASSQSGARAEQFF. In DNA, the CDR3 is TGCGCCAGCAGCCAATCAGGGGCGCGTGCTGAGCAGTTCTTC.

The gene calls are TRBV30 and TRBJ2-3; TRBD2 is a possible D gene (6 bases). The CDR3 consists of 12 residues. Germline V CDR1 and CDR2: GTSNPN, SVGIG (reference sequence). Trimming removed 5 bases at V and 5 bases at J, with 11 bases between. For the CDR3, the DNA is TGTGCCTGGGCCCCGGGGGTAGATACGCAGTATTTT. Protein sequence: CAWAPGVDTQYF.

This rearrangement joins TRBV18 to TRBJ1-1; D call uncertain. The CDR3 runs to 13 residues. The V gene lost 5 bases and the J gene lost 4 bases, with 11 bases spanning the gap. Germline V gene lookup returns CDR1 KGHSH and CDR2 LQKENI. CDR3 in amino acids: CASSAGERTEAFF. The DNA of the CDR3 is TGTGCCAGCTCAGCCGGAGAGCGCACTGAAGCTTTCTTT.

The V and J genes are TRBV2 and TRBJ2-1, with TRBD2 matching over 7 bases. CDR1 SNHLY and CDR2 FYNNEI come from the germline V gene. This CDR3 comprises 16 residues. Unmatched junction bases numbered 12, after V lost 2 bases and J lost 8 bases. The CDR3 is CASSELGREGSHEQFF. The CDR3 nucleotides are TGTGCCAGCAGTGAATTGGGCAGGGAGGGGTCCCATGAGCAGTTCTTC.

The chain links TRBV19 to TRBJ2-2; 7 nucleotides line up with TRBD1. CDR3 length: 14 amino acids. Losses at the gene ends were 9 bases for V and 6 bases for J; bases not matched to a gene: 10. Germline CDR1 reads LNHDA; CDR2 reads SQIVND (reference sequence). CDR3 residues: CASTDRVYPGELFF. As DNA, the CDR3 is TGTGCCAGCACCGACAGGGTTTATCCCGGGGAGCTGTTTTTT.

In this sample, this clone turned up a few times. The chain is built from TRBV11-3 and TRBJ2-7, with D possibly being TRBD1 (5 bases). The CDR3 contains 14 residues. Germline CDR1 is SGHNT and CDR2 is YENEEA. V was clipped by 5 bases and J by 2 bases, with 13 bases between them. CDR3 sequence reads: CASSPGHSTYEQYF. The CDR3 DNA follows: TGTGCCAGCAGCCCAGGGCACAGTACCTACGAGCAGTACTTC.

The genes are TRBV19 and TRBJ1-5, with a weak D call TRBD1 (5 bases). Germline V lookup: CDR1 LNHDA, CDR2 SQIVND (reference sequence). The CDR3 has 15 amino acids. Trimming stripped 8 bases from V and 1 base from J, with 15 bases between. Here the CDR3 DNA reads TGTGCCAGTGGGAGGGGTGGGGTCAGCAATCAGCCCCAGCATTTT. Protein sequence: CASGRGGVSNQPQHF.